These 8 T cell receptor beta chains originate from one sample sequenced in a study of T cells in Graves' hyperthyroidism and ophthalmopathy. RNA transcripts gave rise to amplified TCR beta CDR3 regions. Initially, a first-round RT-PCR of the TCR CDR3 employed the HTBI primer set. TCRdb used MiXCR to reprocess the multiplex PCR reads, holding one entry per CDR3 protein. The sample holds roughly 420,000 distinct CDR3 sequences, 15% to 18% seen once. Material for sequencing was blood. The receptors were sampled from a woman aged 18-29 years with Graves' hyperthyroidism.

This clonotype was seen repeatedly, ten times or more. As DNA, the CDR3 is TGTGCCAGCAGCCCAACCGGGACAGGGCAAGCGGACAAAAACATTCAGTACTTC. Its protein product is CASSPTGTGQADKNIQYF. The chain carries TRBV7-9 and TRBJ2-4; TRBD1 aligns across 9 bases. The CDR3 has 18 amino acids. The V and J ends lost 5 bases and 3 bases, in that order; junction bases with no gene match: 14. Germline CDR1 SEHNR, CDR2 FQNEAQ (reference sequence).

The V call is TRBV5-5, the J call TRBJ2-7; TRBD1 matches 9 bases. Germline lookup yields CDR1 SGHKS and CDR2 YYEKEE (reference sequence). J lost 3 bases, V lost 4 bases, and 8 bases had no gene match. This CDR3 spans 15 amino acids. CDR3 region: CASSQETGGLYEQYF. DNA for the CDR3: TGTGCCAGCAGCCAAGAAACAGGGGGCCTCTACGAGCAGTACTTC.

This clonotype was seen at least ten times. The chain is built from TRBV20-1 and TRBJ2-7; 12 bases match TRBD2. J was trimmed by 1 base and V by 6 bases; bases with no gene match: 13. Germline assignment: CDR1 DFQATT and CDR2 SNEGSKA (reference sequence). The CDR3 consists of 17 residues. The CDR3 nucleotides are TGCAGTGCAAGCCCCCTCCTAGCGGGAGGGTTTTCCTACGAGCAGTACTTC. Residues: CSASPLLAGGFSYEQYF.

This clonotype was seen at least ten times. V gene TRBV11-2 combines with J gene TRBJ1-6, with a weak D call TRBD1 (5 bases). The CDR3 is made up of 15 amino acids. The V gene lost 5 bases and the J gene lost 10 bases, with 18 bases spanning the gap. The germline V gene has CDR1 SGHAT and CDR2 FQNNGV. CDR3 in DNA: TGTGCCAGCAGCCCTATCAGAGGGGCTGGGTCACCCCTCCACTTT. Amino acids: CASSPIRGAGSPLHF. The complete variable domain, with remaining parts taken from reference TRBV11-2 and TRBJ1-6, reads EAGVAQSPRYKIIEKRQSVAFWCNPISGHATLYWYQQILGQGPKLLIQFQNNGVVDDSQLPKDRFSAERLKGVDSTLKIQPAKLEDSAVYLCASSPIRGAGSPLHFGNGTRLTVT.

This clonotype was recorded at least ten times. CDR3 bases: TGTGCCAGCAGCTTAGGGGGCAGGGGTCCCCCACTTAATCATGAAAAACTGTTTTTT. Its translation is CASSLGGRGPPLNHEKLFF. This chain links TRBV7-9 with TRBJ1-4; maybe TRBD1 (6 bases). Germline lookup yields CDR1 SEHNR and CDR2 FQNEAQ (reference sequence). V was trimmed by 1 base and J by 6 bases, leaving 24 bases between them. This CDR3 comprises 19 residues.

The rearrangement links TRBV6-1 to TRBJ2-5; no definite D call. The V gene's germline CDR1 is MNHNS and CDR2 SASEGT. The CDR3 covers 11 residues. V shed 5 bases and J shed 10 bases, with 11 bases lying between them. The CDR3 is CASSLGQRQYF. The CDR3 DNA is TGTGCCAGCAGTCTGGGCCAACGCCAGTACTTC.

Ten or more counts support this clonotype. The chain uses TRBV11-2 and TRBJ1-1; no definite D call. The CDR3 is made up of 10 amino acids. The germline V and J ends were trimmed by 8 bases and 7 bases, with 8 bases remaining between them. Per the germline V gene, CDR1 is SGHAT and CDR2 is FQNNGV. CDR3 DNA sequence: TGTGCCAGCGGCACTGGTGAAGCTTTCTTT. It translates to CASGTGEAFF.

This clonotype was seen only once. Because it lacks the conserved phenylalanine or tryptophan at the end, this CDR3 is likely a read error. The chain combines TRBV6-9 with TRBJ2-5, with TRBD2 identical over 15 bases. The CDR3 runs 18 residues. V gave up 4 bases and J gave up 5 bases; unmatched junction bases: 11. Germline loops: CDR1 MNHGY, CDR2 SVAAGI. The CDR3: CASSSAGLAGGLWETQYL. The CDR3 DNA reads TGTGCCAGCAGTTCGGCCGGACTAGCGGGAGGGCTCTGGGAGACCCAGTACCTC.